The 27 T cell receptor beta chains given below trace back to one sample, sequenced in a study of CD8 T cells in Susac syndrome. The RNA, roughly 0.45 to 1 ug, was put through reverse transcription using random hexamers. In TCRdb, the immunoSEQ multiplex PCR reads were re-called with MiXCR into one record per CDR3 protein. Of around 300,000 distinct CDR3 sequences in the sample, about 91% were seen once. Sequencing was carried out using CD4+ T cells from PBMCs. These receptors all stem from a human donor with multiple sclerosis.

The genes are TRBV6-1 and TRBJ2-1, with unresolved D. CDR3 length: 12 amino acids. V lost 7 bases and J lost 5, with 9 bases in between. Germline CDR1 MNHNS, CDR2 SASEGT. The CDR3 reads CASIGYDNEQFF. The CDR3 coding sequence is TGTGCCAGCATAGGGTACGACAATGAGCAGTTCTTC.

The CDR3 region is CASSPPGQNYGYTF. CDR3 in DNA: TGTGCCAGCTCACCACCGGGACAGAACTATGGCTACACCTTC. The chain uses TRBV18 and TRBJ1-2; 7 bases align to TRBD1. CDR3 length: 14 residues. V trimming: 0 bases; J trimming: 2 bases; junction bases outside the gene matches: 0. Germline-derived CDR1 and CDR2 are KGHSH and LQKENI.

The chain recombines TRBV29-1 with TRBJ2-3; 15 positions match TRBD2. This CDR3 has 15 residues. Germline V gives CDR1 SQVTM, CDR2 ANQGSEA. The V segment lost 7 bases and the J segment 3 bases; nucleotides outside the gene matches: 5. In nucleotides, the CDR3 is TGCAGCGGCGGACTAGCGGGGGGGCCGACAGATACGCAGTATTTT. This codes for CSGGLAGGPTDTQYF.

The table lists this clonotype with a count of one. This rearrangement joins TRBV15 to TRBJ1-2; a weak D match, TRBD1 (5 bases). The length of the CDR3 is 15 residues. CDR1 LNHNV and CDR2 YYDKDF come from the germline V gene (reference sequence). Trimming took off 3 bases at V and 6 bases at J, with 17 bases between the two ends. The DNA for the CDR3 is TGTGCCACCAGCAGGGCTAGGGGCTCTACAAATGGCTACACCTTC. The encoded protein is CATSRARGSTNGYTF. Full variable domain (missing parts from reference TRBV15 and TRBJ1-2): DAMVIQNPRYQVTQFGKPVTLSCSQTLNHNVMYWYQQKSSQAPKLLFHYYDKDFNNEADTPDNFQSRRPNTSFCFLDIRSPGLGDTAMYLCATSRARGSTNGYTFGSGTRLTVV.

The genes are TRBV7-2 and TRBJ2-1, with 10 bases matching TRBD1. Germline V gene data show CDR1 as SGHTA and CDR2 as FQGNSA. The V segment lost 0 bases and the J segment 4 bases; nucleotides outside the gene matches: 3. This CDR3 comprises 16 residues. DNA of the CDR3: TGTGCCAGCAGCTTAGCGCGGGACAGGGGATACAATGAGCAGTTCTTC. Translated: CASSLARDRGYNEQFF.

This chain uses TRBV5-4 with TRBJ2-3; a weak D match, TRBD2 (6 bases). The CDR3 loop spans 17 amino acids. The germline CDR1 and CDR2 sequences are SGHNT and YYREEE (reference sequence). V dropped 0 bases and J dropped 0 bases, with 14 bases sitting between them. In DNA form, the CDR3 reads TGTGCCAGCAGCTTGGAGCCCGGCGGGACTAGCACAGATACGCAGTATTTT. Its protein is CASSLEPGGTSTDTQYF.

The J gene is TRBJ2-3, the V gene TRBV7-2; D is unresolved. The V gene lost 3 bases and the J gene lost 5 bases, with 15 bases spanning the gap. The CDR3 spans 15 residues. CDR1 is SGHTA and CDR2 is FQGNSA in the germline V gene. The CDR3, as DNA: TGTGCCAGCAGCTTCGCAGCCGCGCCCGGAGATACGCAGTATTTT. Its protein is CASSFAAAPGDTQYF.

The chain is built from TRBV30 and TRBJ2-4, with D possibly matching TRBD2 (6 bases). The CDR3 spans 13 residues. Trimming took 3 bases from V and 6 from J, leaving 12 bases between them. In germline, CDR1 is GTSNPN, CDR2 SVGIG (reference sequence). The CDR3 nucleotides are TGTGCCTGGAGCCCGGGACTGAGAAACATTCAGTACTTC. Encoded protein: CAWSPGLRNIQYF.

The chain links TRBV9 to TRBJ2-1; unclear D gene. From germline, CDR1 is SGDLS and CDR2 YYNGEE. Between the trimmed V and J ends, which lost 3 bases and 7 bases, there was a span of 11 bases. This CDR3 has 13 amino acids. The CDR3 DNA reads as TGTGCCAGCAGCGCCGCAATAGGGAATGAGCAGTTCTTC. Translated: CASSAAIGNEQFF.

This chain uses TRBV6-5 with TRBJ1-1; D might be TRBD1 (6 bases). The CDR3 extends over 14 amino acids. Trimming pared 7 bases from V and 1 base from J, leaving 13 bases between. The V gene's germline CDR1 is MNHEY and CDR2 SVGAGI. The CDR3, as DNA: TGTGCCAGCATCTTAGGGGGACAGAACACTGAAGCTTTCTTT. This sequence encodes CASILGGQNTEAFF.

The J gene is TRBJ1-2, the V gene TRBV24-1, with D tentatively TRBD1 (5 bases). Deletions cut 3 bases from V and 5 bases from J, with 12 bases between. In germline, CDR1 is KGHDR, CDR2 SFDVKD. The CDR3 has 14 residues. The CDR3 DNA follows: TGTGCCACCAGTGATACCGGGACGGTGTATGGCTACACCTTC. The encoded protein is CATSDTGTVYGYTF.

This rearrangement joins TRBV3-1 to TRBJ2-5; D is possibly TRBD2 (5 bases). This CDR3 region has 16 residues. V dropped 4 bases and J dropped 2 bases, with 17 bases sitting between them. Germline V gene lookup returns CDR1 LGHDT and CDR2 YNNKEL (reference sequence). As DNA, the CDR3 is TGTGCCAGCAGCCCCCGGACTCCTAAACAACAAGAGACCCAGTACTTC. Translated, it gives CASSPRTPKQQETQYF.

This clonotype was recorded once. The V gene is TRBV30, the J gene TRBJ2-3; TRBD2 matches 8 bases. Unmatched junction bases numbered 8, after V lost 3 bases and J lost 6 bases. The germline CDR1 and CDR2 sequences are GTSNPN and SVGIG (reference sequence). CDR3 length: 14 amino acids. CDR3 protein: CAWSKGLAGDTQYF. CDR3 DNA: TGTGCCTGGAGCAAAGGACTAGCTGGCGATACGCAGTATTTT.

J is TRBJ1-1 and V is TRBV5-6, with TRBD1 as a possible D gene (6 bases). V was shortened by 7 bases and J by 5 bases, with 15 bases between the two germline ends. The CDR3 extends over 13 amino acids. Germline-derived CDR1 and CDR2 are SGHDT and YYEEEE. The CDR3 DNA is TGTGCCAGCTCCCGTACAGGGAGGACTGAAGCTTTCTTT. This gives the protein CASSRTGRTEAFF.

The rearrangement joins TRBV30 to TRBJ2-5; D is possibly TRBD1 (5 bases). The CDR3 sequence is 13 residues long. Trimming took off 4 bases at V and 5 bases at J, with 14 bases between the two ends. Germline V gene lookup returns CDR1 GTSNPN and CDR2 SVGIG (reference sequence). The CDR3 region has the DNA TGTGCCTGGACCACCCAGGGCGCGGAGACCCAGTACTTC. Its protein is CAWTTQGAETQYF.

This chain connects TRBV29-1 to TRBJ1-1, with D hard to call. Trimming stripped 5 bases from V and 1 base from J, with 8 bases between. Germline CDR1 reads SQVTM; CDR2 reads ANQGSEA. This CDR3 has 12 residues. CDR3 in amino acids: CSVPGPNTEAFF. The CDR3 nucleotides read TGCAGCGTTCCGGGCCCGAACACTGAAGCTTTCTTT.

The CDR3 is CASSILTSGSGEQFF. CDR3 nucleotides: TGTGCCAGTAGCATACTGACTAGCGGGAGCGGTGAGCAGTTCTTC. The rearrangement uses TRBV19 and TRBJ2-1; 12 bases agree with TRBD2. The V gene end was trimmed by 6 bases and the J gene end by 9 bases; junction bases not matched to a gene: 9. The CDR3 covers 15 residues. The germline V gene has CDR1 LNHDA and CDR2 SQIVND (reference sequence).

The chain carries TRBV12-3 or TRBV12-4 and TRBJ2-5; maybe TRBD1 (6 bases). V was pared by 7 bases and J by 5 bases, with 14 bases between. This CDR3 comprises 13 residues. The CDR3 DNA sequence: TGTGCCAGCAACTTTTACAGGGAGGAGACCCAGTACTTC. Translated, it gives CASNFYREETQYF.

This chain links TRBV29-1 with TRBJ2-7, with 9 bases lining up with TRBD1. This CDR3 has 14 amino acids. Germline V lookup: CDR1 SQVTM, CDR2 ANQGSEA. The ends lost 5 bases at V and 1 base at J; junction bases unmatched: 6. The CDR3 region has the DNA TGCAGCGTTATCCGGGACAGGGCATCCTACGAGCAGTACTTC. Translation: CSVIRDRASYEQYF.

The chain joins TRBV7-2 to TRBJ2-3; D tentatively fits TRBD1 or TRBD2 (5 bases each). CDR1 and CDR2 from the germline V gene are SGHTA and FQGNSA. V lost 1 base and J 3 bases, leaving 20 bases between the germline ends. This CDR3 contains 18 residues. The CDR3 nucleotides are TGTGCCAGCAGCTTAGGTTTCCGGGGTGGGGGTCGGACAGATACGCAGTATTTT. Protein product: CASSLGFRGGGRTDTQYF.

V is TRBV29-1 and J is TRBJ2-3, with TRBD1 identical over 7 bases. The CDR3 loop spans 13 amino acids. V was clipped by 5 bases and J by 6 bases; unmatched bases: 8. The V gene's germline CDR1 is SQVTM and CDR2 ANQGSEA. CDR3 sequence (DNA): TGCAGCGTTCGGACAGGAGTTTGGGATACGCAGTATTTT. Protein: CSVRTGVWDTQYF.

V usage is TRBV30 and J usage is TRBJ1-4; D not certain. The CDR3 contains 11 residues. Per the germline V gene, CDR1 is GTSNPN and CDR2 is SVGIG (reference sequence). V was pared by 5 bases and J by 2 bases, with 3 bases between. DNA for the CDR3: TGTGCCTGGTTTACTAATGAAAAACTGTTTTTT. Encoded protein: CAWFTNEKLFF.

The rearrangement links TRBV10-3 to TRBJ2-5; no reliable D call. Germline-derived CDR1 and CDR2 are ENHRY and SYGVKD. V was clipped by 0 bases and J by 5 bases, with 13 bases between them. This CDR3 contains 15 residues. The CDR3 DNA reads as TGTGCCATCAGTGAGTCCGATCTCCCTCGGGAGACCCAGTACTTC. Its protein is CAISESDLPRETQYF.

This chain links TRBV6-1 with TRBJ1-1, with a tentative D call TRBD1 (6 bases). V lost 5 bases and J 9 bases, leaving 10 bases between the germline ends. Germline values: CDR1 MNHNS, CDR2 SASEGT. The length of the CDR3 is 11 residues. Here the CDR3 reads CASSLDRKAFF. As DNA, the CDR3 is TGTGCCAGCAGTCTTGACAGGAAAGCTTTCTTT.

The rearrangement links TRBV6-6 to TRBJ2-4; 8 positions match TRBD2. J gave up 4 bases and V 5 bases, and 4 bases lay outside the gene matches. In germline, CDR1 is MNHNY, CDR2 SVGAGI (reference sequence). This CDR3 is built from 14 residues. The CDR3 nucleotides read TGTGCCAGCAGTCCCAGCGGGAGAAAAAACATTCAGTACTTC. The encoded protein is CASSPSGRKNIQYF.

The chain combines TRBV11-2 with TRBJ2-1; the match to TRBD2 covers 8 bases. Germline V gives CDR1 SGHAT, CDR2 FQNNGV. V was clipped by 2 bases and J by 8 bases; unmatched bases: 5. The CDR3 is 14 residues long. DNA for the CDR3: TGTGCCAGCAGCTTACAGGGACTAGTGGATGAGCAGTTCTTC. Protein product: CASSLQGLVDEQFF. Full variable domain (missing parts from reference TRBV11-2 and TRBJ2-1): EAGVAQSPRYKIIEKRQSVAFWCNPISGHATLYWYQQILGQGPKLLIQFQNNGVVDDSQLPKDRFSAERLKGVDSTLKIQPAKLEDSAVYLCASSLQGLVDEQFFGPGTRLTVL.

The chain has TRBV5-6 and TRBJ1-5; no firm D call. Germline CDR1 and CDR2: SGHDT and YYEEEE. The germline V and J ends were trimmed by 2 bases and 9 bases, with 12 bases remaining between them. The CDR3 is 13 amino acids. The CDR3 spells CASSLGGFGPQHF. CDR3 sequence (DNA): TGTGCCAGCAGCTTAGGAGGGTTTGGGCCCCAGCATTTT.